This TCR delta chain was captured in a study of γδ T cells in repeated Plasmodium falciparum infection. This clone showed up many times. TCRdb records a much larger clone's protein for this DNA, with a difference at residue 13 that likely arises from a read error; the protein given is the translation of the DNA. Flow sorting of PBMC yielded separate Vgamma9/Vdelta2+ and Vdelta2-negative gammadelta T cell populations for bulk repertoire analysis. TCRdb re-called clones from the multiplex PCR reads via CATT. The sample consists of 90,000 to 95,000 delta-chain clones, approximately 1% of them appearing once. This CDR3 region has 14 residues. Looked up from germline, CDR1 is GEAIGNYY and CDR2 is EKD.

The sequenced sample consisted of gamma-delta T cells from blood. No J gene was named, though the V gene is TRDV2; the table names TRDD3, a call not compared with the DNA. This clonotype was sampled from a pool of human donors (malaria-infected and uninfected, not separated). CDR3 sequence (DNA): TGTGCCTGTGACACCGTGGGGGATACGAGACGACTCACCTTT. This encodes CACDTVGDTRRLTF.